Given below is one T cell receptor beta chain in context. The sample belongs to a study of blood T cell repertoires in COVID-19. The length of the CDR3 is 11 residues. CDR1 and CDR2 from the germline V gene are SGDLS and YYNGEE. The junction had 6 bases not matched to a gene; V was cut back by 8 bases and J by 9 bases. Original data processing: Reference gene primer amplification gave estimated nucleated cell counts. Libraries were prepared by immunoSEQ multiplex PCR; TCRdb keeps only in-frame clonotypes and omits some of them. That table is the source of V, J and clone size, and D and trimming were worked out from the DNA. The sample lists about 280,000 clones; around 90% were seen once.

The rearrangement uses TRBV9 and TRBJ2-3; 7 bases are a match to TRBD1. Sequences were obtained from peripheral blood. The clonotype comes from a woman aged 45-59 years who had recovered from COVID-19. This CDR3 reads CARRTGETQYF. In DNA form, the CDR3 reads TGTGCCAGACGAACAGGGGAAACGCAGTATTTT.